The source of this T cell receptor (beta chain) is a study of cytomegalovirus exposure and HLA in healthy donors. Notes on the study in general: Reported findings show TCR beta sequences accurately forecast HLA-A and HLA-B alleles in most subjects.

Remarks on this clone: No antigen is known for it. An end of the junction differs from the germline gene, which may be a read error.

Germline values: CDR1 SEHNR, CDR2 FQNEAQ (reference sequence). CDR3 size: 12 residues. It was with 60 Vbeta and 13 Jbeta primers that the PCR ran. The data were produced by immunoSEQ multiplex PCR, yet TCRdb's version contains in-frame clones alone and is incomplete. The data show 90,000 to 130,000 clones, over 60% seen once. Sequencing input: PBMCs. This TCR came from a woman aged 55-69 years in good health and CMV-seropositive. J is TRBJ2-7 and V is TRBV7-9; D uncertain. CDR3 nucleotide sequence: TGTTCCAGCAGCATCCGGGTCTACGAGCAGTACTTC. Translated: CSSSIRVYEQYF.